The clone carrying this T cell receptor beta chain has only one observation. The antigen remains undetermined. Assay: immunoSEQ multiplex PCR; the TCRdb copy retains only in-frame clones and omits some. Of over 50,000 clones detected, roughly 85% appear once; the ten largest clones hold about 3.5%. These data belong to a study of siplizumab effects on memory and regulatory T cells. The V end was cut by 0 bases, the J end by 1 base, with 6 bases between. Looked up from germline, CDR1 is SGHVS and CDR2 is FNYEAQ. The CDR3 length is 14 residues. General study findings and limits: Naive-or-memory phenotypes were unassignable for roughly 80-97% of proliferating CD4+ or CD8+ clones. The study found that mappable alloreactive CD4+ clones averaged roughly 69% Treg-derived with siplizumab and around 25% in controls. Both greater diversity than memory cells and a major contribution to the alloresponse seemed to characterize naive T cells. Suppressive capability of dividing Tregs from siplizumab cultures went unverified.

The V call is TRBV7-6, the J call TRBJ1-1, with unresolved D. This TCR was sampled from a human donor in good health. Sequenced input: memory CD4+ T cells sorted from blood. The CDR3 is CASSLAGRNTEAFF. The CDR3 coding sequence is TGTGCCAGCAGCTTAGCGGGAAGGAACACTGAAGCTTTCTTT.